The clone carrying this T cell receptor (beta chain) was counted a single time. Original data processing: Reference gene primers were amplified, and this amplification served to estimate nucleated cell counts. Clones were read by immunoSEQ multiplex PCR, and TCRdb kept only the in-frame ones, dropping some. D and trimming were read from the DNA, whereas the V and J calls and clone size are those reported in that table. The sample shows some 150,000 clones, approximately 90% of them seen only once. V lost 3 bases and J lost 0, with 6 bases in between. Germline CDR1 reads KGHSH; CDR2 reads LQKENI. This CDR3 comprises 13 residues. This specimen belongs to a study of blood T cell repertoires in COVID-19. Across the whole study: Collection of acute and convalescent COVID-19 samples took place in the United States, Italy and Spain. Sources were T cells, B-cell-depleted T cells, or PBMCs; the material itself was cDNA or gDNA.

This chain joins TRBV18 and TRBJ2-7; maybe TRBD1 (5 bases). Sequenced input: peripheral blood. The receptor was derived from a woman aged 70-85 years with acute or convalescent COVID-19. The CDR3 spells CASSPTASYEQYF. The DNA for the CDR3 is TGTGCCAGCTCACCGACAGCCTCCTACGAGCAGTACTTC.